The 12 T cell receptor beta chains below all came from one sample that was sequenced in a study of blood T cell repertoires in COVID-19. Repertoires were generated with immunoSEQ multiplex PCR, while TCRdb's copy carries only in-frame clones and drops some. Among 95,000 to 100,000 clones listed, more than 65% were seen once. The sample comprised peripheral blood. Every receptor here comes from a woman at least 80 years old with active or convalescent COVID-19.

V usage is TRBV5-1 and J usage is TRBJ2-3; 9 nucleotides match TRBD2. CDR1 and CDR2 from the germline V gene are SGHRS and YFSETQ. The trim removed 0 bases at V and 2 bases at J, leaving 7 bases unmatched. The CDR3 spans 17 residues. Here the CDR3 DNA reads TGCGCCAGCAGCTTGGCCGGGCTAGCGGGACCCACAGATACGCAGTATTTT. Amino acids: CASSLAGLAGPTDTQYF.

The chain links TRBV5-1 to TRBJ2-3; D is ambiguous. The V gene's germline CDR1 is SGHRS and CDR2 YFSETQ. V was clipped by 4 bases and J by 2 bases, with 8 bases between them. The CDR3 consists of 13 residues. CDR3 sequence reads: CASSPGFTDTQYF. The DNA for the CDR3 is TGCGCCAGCAGCCCCGGGTTCACAGATACGCAGTATTTT. The whole variable domain, filled in from reference TRBV5-1 and TRBJ2-3, reads KAGVTQTPRYLIKTRGQQVTLSCSPISGHRSVSWYQQTPGQGLQFLFEYFSETQRNKGNFPGRFSGRQFSNSRSEMNVSTLELGDSALYLCASSPGFTDTQYFGPGTRLTVL.

J is TRBJ2-1 and V is TRBV5-1, with 8 bases aligning to TRBD2. This CDR3 contains 15 residues. The germline CDR1 and CDR2 sequences are SGHRS and YFSETQ. J was trimmed by 6 bases and V by 8 bases; bases with no gene match: 13. CDR3 sequence reads: CASGASGRWSNEQFF. Here the CDR3 DNA reads TGCGCCAGTGGCGCGAGCGGGAGATGGAGCAATGAGCAGTTCTTC.

This clone was counted once. This chain links TRBV6-5 with TRBJ2-1; 7 bases align to TRBD2. The CDR3 sequence is 14 residues long. Germline V lookup: CDR1 MNHEY, CDR2 SVGAGI. Trimming cost V 5 bases and J 5 bases; bases outside gene matches: 6. The CDR3 DNA follows: TGTGCCAGCAGTCGACTAGCATGGGACAATGAGCAGTTCTTC. It is translated as CASSRLAWDNEQFF.

CDR3 in amino acids: CASSPKALTGRKDGYTF. CDR3 nucleotides: TGTGCCAGCAGCCCAAAGGCTCTGACAGGGCGAAAGGATGGCTACACCTTC. The gene calls are TRBV5-4 and TRBJ1-2; 7 nucleotides align to TRBD1. CDR3 size: 17 residues. V was pared by 4 bases and J by 6 bases, with 18 bases of the junction left unmatched. Germline CDR1 and CDR2: SGHNT and YYREEE (reference sequence).

CDR3 nucleotide sequence: TGCAGCGTTGAATCGTGGGAGCAGGGCACAGATACGCAGTATTTT. It translates to CSVESWEQGTDTQYF. The chain recombines TRBV29-1 with TRBJ2-3, with D possibly being TRBD2 (5 bases). This CDR3 spans 15 amino acids. CDR1 and CDR2 (germline): SQVTM, ANQGSEA. V was pared by 2 bases and J by 1 base, with 13 bases between.

CDR3 amino acids: CASSPSRGQTYEQYF. The CDR3 DNA reads TGTGCCAGCAGCCCGTCTCGGGGACAGACCTACGAGCAGTACTTC. This chain links TRBV11-2 with TRBJ2-7; 7 positions match TRBD1. V shed 5 bases and J 2 bases; nucleotides not matched to a gene: 9. CDR1 is SGHAT and CDR2 is FQNNGV in the germline V gene. This CDR3 has 15 amino acids. The full variable domain, completed using reference TRBV11-2 and TRBJ2-7, is EAGVAQSPRYKIIEKRQSVAFWCNPISGHATLYWYQQILGQGPKLLIQFQNNGVVDDSQLPKDRFSAERLKGVDSTLKIQPAKLEDSAVYLCASSPSRGQTYEQYFGPGTRLTVT.

This clone was recorded only once. The chain carries TRBV7-9 and TRBJ2-5; D perhaps matches TRBD2 (5 bases). This CDR3 spans 13 amino acids. V lost 4 bases, J lost 3 bases, and 9 bases lay in between. Germline V gene data show CDR1 as SEHNR and CDR2 as FQNEAQ (reference sequence). CDR3 DNA: TGTGCCAGCAGCTGGGCCGGGGAAGAGACCCAGTACTTC. It yields the protein CASSWAGEETQYF.

The chain has TRBV25-1 and TRBJ2-1; 7 nucleotides match TRBD1. V shed 1 base and J 7 bases; nucleotides not matched to a gene: 10. Germline V gene lookup returns CDR1 MGHDK and CDR2 SYGVNS. This CDR3 spans 16 amino acids. CDR3 in amino acids: CASSESTGLGWNEQFF. The CDR3 nucleotides read TGTGCCAGCAGTGAATCGACAGGGCTTGGGTGGAATGAGCAGTTCTTC.

The rearrangement uses TRBV28 and TRBJ1-6; D possibly corresponds to TRBD1 (5 bases). The CDR3 is 14 residues long. Germline CDR1 is MDHEN and CDR2 is SYDVKM. V was clipped by 8 bases and J by 4 bases, with 12 bases between them. The CDR3 spells CASPPDIYNSPLHF. The CDR3 DNA follows: TGTGCCAGCCCTCCGGACATATATAATTCACCCCTCCACTTT.

The chain combines TRBV29-1 with TRBJ2-3, with a possible D match to TRBD1 (6 bases). The CDR3 totals 15 residues. Trimming shortened V by 4 bases and J by 3 bases, and 17 bases separated the two germline ends. Looked up from germline, CDR1 is SQVTM and CDR2 is ANQGSEA. CDR3 bases: TGCAGCGTTGGGGGGTTACAGGGTCCGACAGATACGCAGTATTTT. It codes for CSVGGLQGPTDTQYF.

The table lists this clone with a few counts. The chain joins TRBV6-5 to TRBJ1-2; TRBD1 aligns across 7 bases. The CDR3 is made up of 14 amino acids. Germline V gene sequence: CDR1 MNHEY, CDR2 SVGAGI. The V gene end was trimmed by 6 bases and the J gene end by 4 bases; junction bases not matched to a gene: 8. CDR3 amino acids: CASSLGTDLYGYTF. The CDR3 nucleotides are TGTGCCAGCAGCCTAGGGACAGACCTCTATGGCTACACCTTC.